The sequence of this T cell receptor (beta chain) was determined in a study of yellow fever vaccine responses in identical twins. Study observations and caveats: It has been reported that, in twins, the vaccine T cell response seemed partly convergent and partly personalized.

The CDR3 length is 12 residues. Germline CDR1 LNHNV, CDR2 YYDKDF (reference sequence). V lost 3 bases to trimming and J lost 4 bases, with 5 bases between them. TCRdb reanalysed the RT-PCR reads using MiXCR and keeps one entry per CDR3 protein. The table includes about 3,200 distinct CDR3 sequences, 80% to 90% detected once. To note about this clonotype: No antigen is known for it.

The V gene is TRBV15, the J gene TRBJ2-3; D remains ambiguous. The sequence derives from a woman aged 18-29 years who received the yellow fever vaccine. The specimen comprised T cells from blood (PBMCs), unsorted or a sorted subset (not recorded which), sampled before or after yellow fever vaccination (not recorded which). CDR3 bases: TGTGCCACCAGCAGGGGCCCAGATACGCAGTATTTT. It codes for CATSRGPDTQYF.